This is a list of T cell receptor beta chains from one sample in a study of T-cell memory formation after mild COVID-19. TCRdb used MiXCR to reprocess the 5' RACE reads, holding one entry per CDR3 protein. Of some 69,000 distinct CDR3 sequences in the sample, 15% to 20% were seen once. The source material was PBMCs or a T cell subset sorted from them (not recorded which). All receptors derive from an adult woman who had mild COVID-19 (a few samples of this study predate the infection). Cell type and time point are not known. Both conserved end residues are part of each CDR3. The order of the fields is CDR3 DNA, CDR3 protein, J gene, V gene, D gene, clone size. A D gene is named only where the DNA matches it firmly. Clone size is not always given. Where it is, it says once, few, many or a class for expanded clones.

cdr3_nt: TGTGCCAGCAGCCATTTACAGGGGGCCAGAATCTATGGCTACACCTTC
cdr3_aa: CASSHLQGARIYGYTF
j_call: TRBJ1-2
v_call: TRBV4-2
d_call: TRBD1
clone_size: few

cdr3_nt: TGTGCCAGCAGTGACAGAGACGGACTATTTCATGAGCAGTTCTTC
cdr3_aa: CASSDRDGLFHEQFF
j_call: TRBJ2-1
v_call: TRBV6-4
d_call: -
clone_size: -

cdr3_nt: TGTGCCAGCAGCTTTCTGGGAGCTGTCAATGAGCAGTTCTTC
cdr3_aa: CASSFLGAVNEQFF
j_call: TRBJ2-1
v_call: TRBV7-6
d_call: -
clone_size: -

cdr3_nt: TGTGCCATCAGTGAGTCCGCACCGGGACTAGCCGTCCCCTACGACAATGAGCAGTTCTTC
cdr3_aa: CAISESAPGLAVPYDNEQFF
j_call: TRBJ2-1
v_call: TRBV10-3
d_call: TRBD2
clone_size: few

cdr3_nt: TGTGCCAGCAGGCCTCGGGCAGGGCGCAATGAGCAGTTCTTC
cdr3_aa: CASRPRAGRNEQFF
j_call: TRBJ2-1
v_call: TRBV6-4
d_call: -
clone_size: few

cdr3_nt: TGCGCCAGCAGCCAAGAAGCCGGGACAGGAGGCGAAAAACTGTTTTTT
cdr3_aa: CASSQEAGTGGEKLFF
j_call: TRBJ1-4
v_call: TRBV4-3
d_call: TRBD1
clone_size: -

cdr3_nt: TGCAGCGTTGTGGGGGGAGGTGATGGCTACACCTTC
cdr3_aa: CSVVGGGDGYTF
j_call: TRBJ1-2
v_call: TRBV29-1
d_call: -
clone_size: once

cdr3_nt: TGTGCCAGCATCCTAGGGACAGGGTTTGTCGAGCAGTACTTC
cdr3_aa: CASILGTGFVEQYF
j_call: TRBJ2-7
v_call: TRBV12-3/TRBV12-4
d_call: TRBD1
clone_size: -

cdr3_nt: TGTGCCACCAGCCCGATTGGGGAGAACACTGAAGCTTTCTTT
cdr3_aa: CATSPIGENTEAFF
j_call: TRBJ1-1
v_call: TRBV15
d_call: -
clone_size: -

cdr3_nt: TGCAGCGCAATCCAAAACAGCGAGCAGTACTTC
cdr3_aa: CSAIQNSEQYF
j_call: TRBJ2-7
v_call: TRBV29-1
d_call: -
clone_size: few

cdr3_nt: TGTGCCAGCAGTACCGCAGCGGGGGGGCAAGAGACCCAGTACTTC
cdr3_aa: CASSTAAGGQETQYF
j_call: TRBJ2-5
v_call: TRBV12-3/TRBV12-4
d_call: TRBD2
clone_size: -

cdr3_nt: TGTGCCACGGCTGAGGGCGGGAACAATGAGCAGTTCTTC
cdr3_aa: CATAEGGNNEQFF
j_call: TRBJ2-1
v_call: TRBV15
d_call: -
clone_size: -

cdr3_nt: TGTGCCAGCAGTTACCAGCAGGTCTCCGAGCAGTACTTC
cdr3_aa: CASSYQQVSEQYF
j_call: TRBJ2-7
v_call: TRBV27
d_call: -
clone_size: many

cdr3_nt: TGTGCCAGCAGCTTGAATCTGGGGAACGGTGAAAAACTGTTTTTT
cdr3_aa: CASSLNLGNGEKLFF
j_call: TRBJ1-4
v_call: TRBV7-8
d_call: -
clone_size: -

cdr3_nt: TGTGCCAGCAGCCAAGAAGGGGGGGGAACTGAAGCTTTCTTT
cdr3_aa: CASSQEGGGTEAFF
j_call: TRBJ1-1
v_call: TRBV3-1
d_call: -
clone_size: -

cdr3_nt: TGTGCCAGCAGCGACATAAACCTGGACAGGCAGGGGTACGAGCAGTACTTC
cdr3_aa: CASSDINLDRQGYEQYF
j_call: TRBJ2-7
v_call: TRBV11-2
d_call: TRBD1
clone_size: -

cdr3_nt: TGTGCCAGCAGCTCCAGGACTAGCGGGAAGGGAGAGGCCCAGTACTTC
cdr3_aa: CASSSRTSGKGEAQYF
j_call: TRBJ2-5
v_call: TRBV7-9
d_call: TRBD2
clone_size: many

cdr3_nt: TGCGCCAGCAGCCAATCGGACAGGGGGCTCTCCGGGGAGCTGTTTTTT
cdr3_aa: CASSQSDRGLSGELFF
j_call: TRBJ2-2
v_call: TRBV4-1
d_call: TRBD1
clone_size: -

cdr3_nt: TGCAGTGCTGACTGGCGGACCACAGATACGCAGTATTTT
cdr3_aa: CSADWRTTDTQYF
j_call: TRBJ2-3
v_call: TRBV20-1
d_call: -
clone_size: few

cdr3_nt: TGTGCCAGCAGCTTAGTTGGCAGTTACTCTGGGGCCAACGTCCTGACTTTC
cdr3_aa: CASSLVGSYSGANVLTF
j_call: TRBJ2-6
v_call: TRBV7-2
d_call: -
clone_size: few

cdr3_nt: TGCGCCAGCAGCTTGGCTTGGATGGGGGGAAAGGATTTCGACGAGCAGTACTTC
cdr3_aa: CASSLAWMGGKDFDEQYF
j_call: TRBJ2-7
v_call: TRBV5-1
d_call: -
clone_size: few

cdr3_nt: TGTGCCAGCAGTTTCGACTCGCCCGAGCAGTACTTC
cdr3_aa: CASSFDSPEQYF
j_call: TRBJ2-7
v_call: TRBV12-3/TRBV12-4
d_call: -
clone_size: few

cdr3_nt: TGTGCCAGTAGGGGCTGGGTTGACAGGGTCGGGGAGCTGTTTTTT
cdr3_aa: CASRGWVDRVGELFF
j_call: TRBJ2-2
v_call: TRBV19
d_call: TRBD1
clone_size: -

cdr3_nt: TGTGCCTGGAGTTTAGGGCAGGGAGTTTACGAGCAGTACTTC
cdr3_aa: CAWSLGQGVYEQYF
j_call: TRBJ2-7
v_call: TRBV30
d_call: -
clone_size: -

cdr3_nt: TGTGCCAGCAGCTTAGCGGGATTCACAGATACGCAGTATTTT
cdr3_aa: CASSLAGFTDTQYF
j_call: TRBJ2-3
v_call: TRBV7-6
d_call: -
clone_size: -

cdr3_nt: TGTGCCAGCAGCCACTGGACAGGGGACAATGAGCAGTTCTTC
cdr3_aa: CASSHWTGDNEQFF
j_call: TRBJ2-1
v_call: TRBV7-8
d_call: TRBD1
clone_size: -

cdr3_nt: TGTGCCAGCAGCTTACGCGGGAGCACCACCTACAATGAGCAGTTCTTC
cdr3_aa: CASSLRGSTTYNEQFF
j_call: TRBJ2-1
v_call: TRBV11-2
d_call: TRBD2
clone_size: -

cdr3_nt: TGCAGTGCTCTAGAACCTAGCGGGAGAGGAGAGACCCAGTACTTC
cdr3_aa: CSALEPSGRGETQYF
j_call: TRBJ2-5
v_call: TRBV20-1
d_call: TRBD2
clone_size: -

cdr3_nt: TGTGCCACCAGTACCCAGGGCTACGAGCAGTACTTC
cdr3_aa: CATSTQGYEQYF
j_call: TRBJ2-7
v_call: TRBV24-1
d_call: -
clone_size: -

cdr3_nt: TGCGCCAGCAGCCAAGTGGCGGGAGGCGAGGTGCAGTACTTC
cdr3_aa: CASSQVAGGEVQYF
j_call: TRBJ2-7
v_call: TRBV4-1
d_call: TRBD2
clone_size: -

cdr3_nt: TGTGCCAGCAGCGTAGGGCAGGGAGGCACTGAAGCTTTCTTT
cdr3_aa: CASSVGQGGTEAFF
j_call: TRBJ1-1
v_call: TRBV9
d_call: -
clone_size: few

cdr3_nt: TGTGCCAGCAGCCCCCCCGGGGGAACCTACGAGCAGTACTTC
cdr3_aa: CASSPPGGTYEQYF
j_call: TRBJ2-7
v_call: TRBV7-3
d_call: -
clone_size: few

cdr3_nt: TGTGCCAGCAGCGACAGGGGCGAGCAGTACTTC
cdr3_aa: CASSDRGEQYF
j_call: TRBJ2-7
v_call: TRBV7-8
d_call: TRBD1
clone_size: few

cdr3_nt: TGTGCCAGCGGACCCGCGGGGTCCCCAGTATTGGAGCAGTTCTTC
cdr3_aa: CASGPAGSPVLEQFF
j_call: TRBJ2-1
v_call: TRBV9
d_call: -
clone_size: few

cdr3_nt: TGTGCCAGCAGTTTTTCAGGGAACCAGCCCCAGCATTTT
cdr3_aa: CASSFSGNQPQHF
j_call: TRBJ1-5
v_call: TRBV27
d_call: -
clone_size: -

cdr3_nt: TGTGCCAGCAGCCAGGGTTGGACTGAAGCTTTCTTT
cdr3_aa: CASSQGWTEAFF
j_call: TRBJ1-1
v_call: TRBV11-2
d_call: -
clone_size: -

cdr3_nt: TGTGCCAGCAGTTGGACAGCCTACGAGCAGTACTTC
cdr3_aa: CASSWTAYEQYF
j_call: TRBJ2-7
v_call: TRBV12-3/TRBV12-4
d_call: -
clone_size: -

cdr3_nt: TGTGCCAGCAGTTTTGACGGGGAGACCCAGTACTTC
cdr3_aa: CASSFDGETQYF
j_call: TRBJ2-5
v_call: TRBV12-3/TRBV12-4
d_call: -
clone_size: -

cdr3_nt: TGTGCCACCAGCAGAGTGTTAGGTAGAGGTAATGAGCAGTTCTTC
cdr3_aa: CATSRVLGRGNEQFF
j_call: TRBJ2-1
v_call: TRBV15
d_call: -
clone_size: many

cdr3_nt: TGTGCCAGCAGTTACTCTCCGGGACATGTTAATGAAAAACTGTTTTTT
cdr3_aa: CASSYSPGHVNEKLFF
j_call: TRBJ1-4
v_call: TRBV6-6
d_call: -
clone_size: few

cdr3_nt: TGCGCCAGCAGCCAGATAGGACTTCTGAACACTGAAGCTTTCTTT
cdr3_aa: CASSQIGLLNTEAFF
j_call: TRBJ1-1
v_call: TRBV4-1
d_call: -
clone_size: few